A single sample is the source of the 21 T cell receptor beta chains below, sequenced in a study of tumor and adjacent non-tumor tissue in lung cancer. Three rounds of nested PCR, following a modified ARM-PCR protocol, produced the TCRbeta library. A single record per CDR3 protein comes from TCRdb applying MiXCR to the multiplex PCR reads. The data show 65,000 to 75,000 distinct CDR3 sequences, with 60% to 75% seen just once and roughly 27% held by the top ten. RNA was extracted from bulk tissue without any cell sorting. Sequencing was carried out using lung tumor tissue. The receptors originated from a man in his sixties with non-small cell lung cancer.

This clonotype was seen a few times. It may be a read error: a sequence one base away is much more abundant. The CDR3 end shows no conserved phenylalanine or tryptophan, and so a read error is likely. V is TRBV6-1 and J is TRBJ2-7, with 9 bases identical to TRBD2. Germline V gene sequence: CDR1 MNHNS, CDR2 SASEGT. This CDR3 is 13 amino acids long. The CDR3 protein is CATSKTSGYEQYL. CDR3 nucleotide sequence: TGTGCCACCAGTAAGACTAGCGGTTACGAGCAGTACCTC.

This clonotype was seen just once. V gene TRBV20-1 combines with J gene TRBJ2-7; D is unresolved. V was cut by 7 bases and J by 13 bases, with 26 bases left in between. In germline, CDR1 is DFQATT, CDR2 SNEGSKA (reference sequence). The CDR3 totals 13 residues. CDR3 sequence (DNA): TGCAGTGGCTTAGTGGAGAATTCCTACGAGTACTACTTC. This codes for CSGLVENSYEYYF.

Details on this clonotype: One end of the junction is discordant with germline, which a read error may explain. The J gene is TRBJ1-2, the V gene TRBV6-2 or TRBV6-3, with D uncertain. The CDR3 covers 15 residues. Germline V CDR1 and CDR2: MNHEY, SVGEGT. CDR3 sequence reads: CASSSTRTANYGYTF. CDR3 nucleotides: TGTGCCAGCAGTTCCACCCGGACGGCTAACTATGGATACACCTTC.

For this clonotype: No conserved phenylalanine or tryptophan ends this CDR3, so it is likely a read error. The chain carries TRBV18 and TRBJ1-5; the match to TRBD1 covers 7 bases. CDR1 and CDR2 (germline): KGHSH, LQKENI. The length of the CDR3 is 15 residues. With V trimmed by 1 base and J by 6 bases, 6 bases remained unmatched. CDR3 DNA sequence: TGTGCCAGCTCACCACGACAGGGACGGGGTCAGCCCCAGCATGTT. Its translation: CASSPRQGRGQPQHV.

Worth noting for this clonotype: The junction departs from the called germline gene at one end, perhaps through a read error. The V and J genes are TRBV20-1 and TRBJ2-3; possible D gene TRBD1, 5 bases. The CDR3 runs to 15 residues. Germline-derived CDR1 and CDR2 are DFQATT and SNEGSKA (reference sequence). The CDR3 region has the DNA TGCAGTGCTAGATTGGACATCTATAGCACAGATATGCAGTATTTT. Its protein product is CSARLDIYSTDMQYF.

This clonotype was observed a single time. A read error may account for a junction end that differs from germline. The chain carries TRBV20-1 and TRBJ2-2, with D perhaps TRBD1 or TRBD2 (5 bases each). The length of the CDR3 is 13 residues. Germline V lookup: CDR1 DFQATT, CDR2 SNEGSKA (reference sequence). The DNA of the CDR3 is TGCAGTGCTAGTGCAGCGGACACAGGGGAGCTGTTTTTT. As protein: CSASAADTGELFF.

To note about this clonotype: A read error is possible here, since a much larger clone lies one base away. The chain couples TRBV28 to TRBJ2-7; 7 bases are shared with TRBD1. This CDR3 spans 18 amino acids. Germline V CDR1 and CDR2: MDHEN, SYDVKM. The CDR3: CASSSNQAGTENSYDQYF. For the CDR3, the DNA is TGTGCCAGCAGTTCCAACCAGGCCGGGACAGAAAACTCCTACGATCAGTACTTC.

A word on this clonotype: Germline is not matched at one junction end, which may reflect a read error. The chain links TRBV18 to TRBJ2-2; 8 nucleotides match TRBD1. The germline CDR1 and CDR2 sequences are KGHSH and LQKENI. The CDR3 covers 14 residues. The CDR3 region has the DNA TGTGTCAGCTCAGCACCGACAGGGGCCGGGGAGCTGTTTTTT. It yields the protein CVSSAPTGAGELFF.

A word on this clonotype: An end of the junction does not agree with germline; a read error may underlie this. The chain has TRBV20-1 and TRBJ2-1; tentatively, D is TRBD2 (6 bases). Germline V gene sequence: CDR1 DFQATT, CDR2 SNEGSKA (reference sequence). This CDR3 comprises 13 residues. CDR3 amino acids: CNARDLPHNEQFF. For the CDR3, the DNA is TGCAATGCTCGGGACTTACCTCACAATGAGCAGTTCTTC.

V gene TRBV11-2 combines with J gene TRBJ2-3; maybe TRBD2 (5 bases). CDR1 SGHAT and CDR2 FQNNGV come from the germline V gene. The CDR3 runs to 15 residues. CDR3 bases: TGTGTCAACAGCCCGGGATCCCCTAGCACAGATACGCAGTATTTT. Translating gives CVNSPGSPSTDTQYF.

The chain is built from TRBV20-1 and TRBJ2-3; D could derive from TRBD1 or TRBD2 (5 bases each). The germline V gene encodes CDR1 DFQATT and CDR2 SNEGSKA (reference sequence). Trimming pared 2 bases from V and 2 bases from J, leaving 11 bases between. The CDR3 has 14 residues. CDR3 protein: CSARSGTDTDTQYF. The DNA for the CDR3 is TGCAGTGCTAGATCAGGGACCGACACAGATACGCAGTATTTT.

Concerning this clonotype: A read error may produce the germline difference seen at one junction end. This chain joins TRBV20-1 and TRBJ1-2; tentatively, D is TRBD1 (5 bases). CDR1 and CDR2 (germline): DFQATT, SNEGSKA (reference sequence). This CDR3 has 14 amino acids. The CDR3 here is CSAPGTGFNFGYTF. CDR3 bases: TGCAGTGCTCCAGGGACCGGGTTTAACTTTGGCTACACCTTC.

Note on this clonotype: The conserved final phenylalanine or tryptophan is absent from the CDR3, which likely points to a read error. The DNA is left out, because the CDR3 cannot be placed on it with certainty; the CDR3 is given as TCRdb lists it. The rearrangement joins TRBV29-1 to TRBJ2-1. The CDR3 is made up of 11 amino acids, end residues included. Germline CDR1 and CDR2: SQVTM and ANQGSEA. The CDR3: CSVDTYNEQIS.

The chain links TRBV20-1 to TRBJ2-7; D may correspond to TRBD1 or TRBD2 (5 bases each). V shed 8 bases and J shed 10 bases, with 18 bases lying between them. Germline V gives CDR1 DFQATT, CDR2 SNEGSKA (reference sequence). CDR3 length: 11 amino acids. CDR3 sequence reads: CSTQRGTPQYF. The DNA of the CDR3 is TGCAGTACCCAACGGGGCACCCCACAGTACTTC.

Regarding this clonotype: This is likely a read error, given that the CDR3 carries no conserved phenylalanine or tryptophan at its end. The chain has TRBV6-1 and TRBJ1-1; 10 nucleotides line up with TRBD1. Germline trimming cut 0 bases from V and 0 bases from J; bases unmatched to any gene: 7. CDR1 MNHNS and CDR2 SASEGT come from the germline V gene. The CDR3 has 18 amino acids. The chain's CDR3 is CASSEALMTGGLNTEAFS. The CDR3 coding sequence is TGTGCCAGCAGTGAAGCGTTAATGACAGGGGGCTTGAACACTGAAGCTTTCTCT.

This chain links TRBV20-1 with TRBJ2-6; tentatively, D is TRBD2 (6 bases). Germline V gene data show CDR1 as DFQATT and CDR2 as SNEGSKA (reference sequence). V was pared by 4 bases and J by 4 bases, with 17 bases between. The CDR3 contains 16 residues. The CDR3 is CSANLGLANGANVLTF. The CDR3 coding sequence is TGCAGTGCTAATCTGGGACTCGCAAACGGGGCCAACGTCCTGACTTTC.

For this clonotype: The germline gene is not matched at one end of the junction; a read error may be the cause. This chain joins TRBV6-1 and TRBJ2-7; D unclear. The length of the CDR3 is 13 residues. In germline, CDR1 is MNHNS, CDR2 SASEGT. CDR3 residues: CASTEIRAYEQHF. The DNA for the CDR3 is TGTGCCAGCACTGAAATCAGAGCCTACGAGCAGCACTTC.

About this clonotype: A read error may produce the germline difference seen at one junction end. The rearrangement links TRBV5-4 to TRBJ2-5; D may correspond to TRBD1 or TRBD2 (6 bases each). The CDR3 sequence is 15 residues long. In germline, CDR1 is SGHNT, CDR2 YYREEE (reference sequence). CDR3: CASSYGSGARKTKYF. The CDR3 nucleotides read TGTGCCAGCAGCTATGGGTCGGGGGCGCGGAAGACCAAGTACTTC.

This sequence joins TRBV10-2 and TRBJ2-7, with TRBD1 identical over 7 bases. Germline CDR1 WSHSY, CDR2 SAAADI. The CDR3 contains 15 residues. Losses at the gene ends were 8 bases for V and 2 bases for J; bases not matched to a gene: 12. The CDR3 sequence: CASVQQGCQPYEQYF. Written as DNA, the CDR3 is TGCGCCAGCGTACAACAGGGGTGCCAACCCTACGAGCAGTACTTC.

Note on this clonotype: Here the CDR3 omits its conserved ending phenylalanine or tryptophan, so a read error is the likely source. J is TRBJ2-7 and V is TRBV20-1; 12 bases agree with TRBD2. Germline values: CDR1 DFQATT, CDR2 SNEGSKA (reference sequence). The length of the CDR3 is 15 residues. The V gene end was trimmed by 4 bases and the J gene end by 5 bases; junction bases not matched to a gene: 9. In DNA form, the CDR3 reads TGCAGTGCTAACCCTCTAGCGGGAGGGGGTAACGAGCAGTACCTC. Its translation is CSANPLAGGGNEQYL.

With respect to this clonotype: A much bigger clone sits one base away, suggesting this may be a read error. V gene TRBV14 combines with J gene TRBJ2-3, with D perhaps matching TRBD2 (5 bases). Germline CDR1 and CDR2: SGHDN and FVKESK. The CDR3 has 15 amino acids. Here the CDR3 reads CASSQLASRTNTQYF. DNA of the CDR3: TGTGCCAGCAGCCAACTTGCTAGCCGCACAAATACGCAGTATTTT.